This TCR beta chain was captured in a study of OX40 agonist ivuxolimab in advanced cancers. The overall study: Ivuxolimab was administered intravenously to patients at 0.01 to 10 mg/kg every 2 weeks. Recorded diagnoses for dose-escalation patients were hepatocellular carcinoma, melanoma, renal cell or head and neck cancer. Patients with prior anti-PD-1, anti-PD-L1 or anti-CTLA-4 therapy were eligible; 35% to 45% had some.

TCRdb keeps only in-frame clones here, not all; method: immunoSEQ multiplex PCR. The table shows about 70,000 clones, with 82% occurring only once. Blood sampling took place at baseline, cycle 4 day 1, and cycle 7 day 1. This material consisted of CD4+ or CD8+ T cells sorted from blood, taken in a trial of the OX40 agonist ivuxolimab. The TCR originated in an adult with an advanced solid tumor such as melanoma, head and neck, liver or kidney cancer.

The CDR3 bases are TGTGCCAGCAGTCCGGGACAGGGTCATCAGCCCCAGCATTTT. Translating gives CASSPGQGHQPQHF. The genes are TRBV2 and TRBJ1-5; TRBD1 matches 9 bases. V dropped 5 bases and J dropped 5; count of bases not matched to a gene: 4. The germline V gene has CDR1 SNHLY and CDR2 FYNNEI. The CDR3 totals 14 residues.